The present entry profiles one TCR beta chain with its context. These data are taken from a study of blood T cell repertoires in COVID-19. Study at large: Specimens from acute and convalescent COVID-19 originated in the United States, Italy and Spain. From T cells, B-cell-depleted T cells, or PBMCs came the material, which was cDNA or gDNA.

The CDR3 is made up of 15 amino acids. Germline values: CDR1 SGHTA, CDR2 FQGNSA. Trimming took off 5 bases at V and 4 bases at J, with 14 bases between the two ends. In the authors' methods: Amplification from reference gene primers served as the basis for estimated nucleated cell counts. The protocol was immunoSEQ multiplex PCR, while the TCRdb copy is restricted to in-frame clones and leaves out a portion. V, J and clone size reflect that table, while D and trimming were determined from the DNA. The sample lists some 390,000 clones, approximately 86% seen once, with less than 3.5% in the top ten. Material for sequencing was peripheral blood. The chain carries TRBV7-2 and TRBJ2-2, with D perhaps matching TRBD2 (6 bases). This TCR derives from a human donor in a cohort sampled during active COVID-19. CDR3 in DNA: TGTGCCAGCAGCGGCCGGGACTCGAGCACCGGGGAGCTGTTTTTT. Translation: CASSGRDSSTGELFF.